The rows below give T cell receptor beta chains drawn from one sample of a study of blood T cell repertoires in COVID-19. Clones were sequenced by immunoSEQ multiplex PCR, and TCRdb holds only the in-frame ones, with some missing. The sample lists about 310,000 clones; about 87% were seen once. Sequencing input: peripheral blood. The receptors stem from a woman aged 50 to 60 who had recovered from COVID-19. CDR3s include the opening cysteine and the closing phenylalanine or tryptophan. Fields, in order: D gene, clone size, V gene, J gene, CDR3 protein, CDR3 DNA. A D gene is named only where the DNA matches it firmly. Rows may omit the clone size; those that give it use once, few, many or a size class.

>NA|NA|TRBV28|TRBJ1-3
CASSFGGSGGNTIYF
TGTGCCAGCAGTTTCGGGGGATCAGGAGGAAACACCATATATTTT
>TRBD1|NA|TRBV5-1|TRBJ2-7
CASRRWDRSGEQYF
TGCGCCAGCAGGCGGTGGGACAGGTCGGGCGAGCAGTACTTC
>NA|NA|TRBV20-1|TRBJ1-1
CSVPGDTEAFF
TGCAGTGTCCCGGGAGACACTGAAGCTTTCTTT
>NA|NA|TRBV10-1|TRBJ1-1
CASSRGANTEAFF
TGCGCCAGCAGCCGAGGCGCGAACACTGAAGCTTTCTTT
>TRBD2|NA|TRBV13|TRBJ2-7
CASSSRTRQYF
TGTGCCAGCAGCTCGAGGACTAGGCAGTACTTC
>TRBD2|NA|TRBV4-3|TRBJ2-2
CASSAKAGGLVGELFF
TGCGCCAGCAGCGCCAAAGCGGGGGGGCTCGTCGGGGAGCTGTTTTTT
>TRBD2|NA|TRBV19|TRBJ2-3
CASSQRGRTDTQYF
TGTGCCAGTAGTCAGCGGGGCCGCACAGATACGCAGTATTTT
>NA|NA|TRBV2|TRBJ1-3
CASAPLAGRGNTIYF
TGTGCCAGCGCCCCTCTGGCAGGGCGCGGAAACACCATATATTTT
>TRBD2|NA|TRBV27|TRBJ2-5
CASSLSLAGLETQYF
TGTGCCAGCAGTTTATCACTAGCGGGGTTAGAGACCCAGTACTTC
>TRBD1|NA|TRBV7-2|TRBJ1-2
CASSLEGTGLIGYTF
TGTGCCAGCAGCTTAGAGGGGACAGGGTTGATCGGCTACACCTTC
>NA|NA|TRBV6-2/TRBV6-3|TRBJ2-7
CASSPGEGEQYF
TGTGCCAGCAGTCCGGGTGAGGGCGAGCAGTACTTC
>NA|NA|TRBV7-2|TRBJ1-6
CASSLEPNSPLHF
TGTGCCAGCAGCTTAGAGCCTAATTCACCCCTCCACTTT
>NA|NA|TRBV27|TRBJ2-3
CASSLYSPADTQYF
TGTGCCAGCAGTTTATATAGCCCGGCGGATACGCAGTATTTT
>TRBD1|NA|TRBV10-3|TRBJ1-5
CAIREGASNQPQHF
TGTGCCATCAGAGAGGGGGCAAGCAATCAGCCCCAGCATTTT
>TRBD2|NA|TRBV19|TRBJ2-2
CASSIKGTGGTGELFF
TGTGCCAGTAGTATAAAGGGTACCGGGGGGACCGGGGAGCTGTTTTTT
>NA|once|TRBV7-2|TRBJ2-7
CASSRPERAYEQYF
TGTGCCAGCAGCAGACCCGAGCGAGCCTACGAGCAGTACTTC
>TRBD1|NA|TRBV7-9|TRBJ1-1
CASSPQGLFNTEAFF
TGTGCCAGCAGCCCACAGGGGCTATTTAACACTGAAGCTTTCTTT
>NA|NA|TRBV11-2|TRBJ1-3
CASSLDAGATTIYF
TGTGCCAGCAGCTTAGATGCAGGGGCAACCACCATATATTTT
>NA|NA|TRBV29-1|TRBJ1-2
CSDARGGLGTF
TGCAGCGACGCCCGGGGGGGATTGGGGACCTTC
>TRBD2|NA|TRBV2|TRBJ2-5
CASTNQRGGGETQYF
TGTGCCAGCACTAATCAGCGGGGGGGAGGAGAGACCCAGTACTTC
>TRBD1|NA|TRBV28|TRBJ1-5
CASSTQGQGSYQPQHF
TGTGCCAGCAGTACCCAGGGACAGGGTTCTTATCAGCCCCAGCATTTT
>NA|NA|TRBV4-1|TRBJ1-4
CASSQATAAANEKLFF
TGCGCCAGCAGCCAGGCCACCGCGGCGGCTAATGAAAAACTGTTTTTT
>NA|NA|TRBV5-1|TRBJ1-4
CASSLGGANEKLFF
TGCGCCAGCAGCCTTGGCGGCGCTAATGAAAAACTGTTTTTT
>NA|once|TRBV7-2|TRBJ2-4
CASSVSRAEGNIQYF
TGTGCCAGCAGCGTTAGTCGAGCGGAGGGAAACATTCAGTACTTC